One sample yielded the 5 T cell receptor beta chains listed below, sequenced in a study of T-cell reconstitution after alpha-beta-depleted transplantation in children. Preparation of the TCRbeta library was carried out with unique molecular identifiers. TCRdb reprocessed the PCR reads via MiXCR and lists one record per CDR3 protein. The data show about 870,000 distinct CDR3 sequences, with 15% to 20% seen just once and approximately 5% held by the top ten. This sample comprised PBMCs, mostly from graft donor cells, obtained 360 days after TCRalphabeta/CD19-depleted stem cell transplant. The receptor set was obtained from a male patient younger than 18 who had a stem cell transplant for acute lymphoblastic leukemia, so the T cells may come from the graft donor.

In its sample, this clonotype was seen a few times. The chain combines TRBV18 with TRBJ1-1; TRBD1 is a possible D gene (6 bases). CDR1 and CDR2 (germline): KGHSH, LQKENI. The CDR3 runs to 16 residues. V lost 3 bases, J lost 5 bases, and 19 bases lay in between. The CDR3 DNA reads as TGTGCCAGCTCACCCACCCTCCCAGGGGAAATAACTGAAGCTTTCTTT. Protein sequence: CASSPTLPGEITEAFF.

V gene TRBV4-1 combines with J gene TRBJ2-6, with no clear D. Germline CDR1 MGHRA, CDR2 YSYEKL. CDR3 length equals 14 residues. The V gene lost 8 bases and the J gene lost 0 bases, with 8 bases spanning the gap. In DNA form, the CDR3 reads TGCGCCAGCGGCGGATACTCTGGGGCCAACGTCCTGACTTTC. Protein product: CASGGYSGANVLTF.

CDR3 protein: CASSSSFGTGEETQYF. DNA for the CDR3: TGTGCCAGCAGTTCCTCATTTGGGACAGGCGAAGAGACCCAGTACTTC. The V gene is TRBV27, the J gene TRBJ2-5; 8 nucleotides agree with TRBD1. The CDR3 has 16 residues. The ends lost 4 bases at V and 3 bases at J; junction bases unmatched: 10. Germline assignment: CDR1 MNHEY and CDR2 SMNVEV (reference sequence).

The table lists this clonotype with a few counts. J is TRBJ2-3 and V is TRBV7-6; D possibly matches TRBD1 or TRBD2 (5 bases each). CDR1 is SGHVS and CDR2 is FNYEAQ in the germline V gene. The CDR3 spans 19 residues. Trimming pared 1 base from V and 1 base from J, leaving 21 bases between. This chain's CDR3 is CASSLVIPFWGSGTDTQYF. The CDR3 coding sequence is TGTGCCAGCAGCTTAGTAATCCCTTTCTGGGGGTCGGGCACAGATACGCAGTATTTT.

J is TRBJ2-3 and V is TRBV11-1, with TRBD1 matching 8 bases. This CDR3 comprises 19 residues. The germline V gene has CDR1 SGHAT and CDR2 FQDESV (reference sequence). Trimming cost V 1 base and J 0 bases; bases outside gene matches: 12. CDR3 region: CASSLVRQGISSSTDTQYF. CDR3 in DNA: TGTGCCAGCAGCTTAGTGAGACAGGGGATTTCTTCTAGCACAGATACGCAGTATTTT.